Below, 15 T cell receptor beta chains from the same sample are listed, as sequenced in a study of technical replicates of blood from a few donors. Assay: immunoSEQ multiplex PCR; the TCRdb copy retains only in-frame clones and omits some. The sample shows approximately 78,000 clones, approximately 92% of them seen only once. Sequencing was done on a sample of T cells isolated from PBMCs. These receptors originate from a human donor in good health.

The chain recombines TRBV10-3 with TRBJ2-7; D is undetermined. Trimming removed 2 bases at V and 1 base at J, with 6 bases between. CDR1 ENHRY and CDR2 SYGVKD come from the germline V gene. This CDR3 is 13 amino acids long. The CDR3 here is CAISEGRSYEQYF. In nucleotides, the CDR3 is TGTGCCATCAGTGAGGGCAGGTCCTACGAGCAGTACTTC.

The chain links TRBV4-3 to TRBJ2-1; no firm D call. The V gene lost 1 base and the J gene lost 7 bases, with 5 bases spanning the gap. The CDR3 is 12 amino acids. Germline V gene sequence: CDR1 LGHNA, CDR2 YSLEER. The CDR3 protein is CASSQVRNEQFF. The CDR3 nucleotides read TGCGCCAGCAGCCAAGTCCGGAATGAGCAGTTCTTC.

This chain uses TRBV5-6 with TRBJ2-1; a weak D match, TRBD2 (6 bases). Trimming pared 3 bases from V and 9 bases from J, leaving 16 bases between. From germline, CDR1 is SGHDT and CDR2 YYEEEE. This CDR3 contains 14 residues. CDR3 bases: TGTGCCAGCAGCTCGGGACTCCCCAGTGGTGAGCAGTTCTTC. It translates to CASSSGLPSGEQFF. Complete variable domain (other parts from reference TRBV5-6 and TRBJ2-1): DAGVTQSPTHLIKTRGQQVTLRCSPKSGHDTVSWYQQALGQGPQFIFQYYEEEERQRGNFPDRFSGHQFPNYSSELNVNALLLGDSALYLCASSSGLPSGEQFFGPGTRLTVL.

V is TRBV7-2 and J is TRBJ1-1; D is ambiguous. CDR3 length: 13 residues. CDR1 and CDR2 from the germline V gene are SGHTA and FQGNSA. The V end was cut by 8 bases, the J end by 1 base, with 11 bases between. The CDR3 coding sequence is TGTGCCAGCTTCCTTCGGGGGAACACTGAAGCTTTCTTT. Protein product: CASFLRGNTEAFF.

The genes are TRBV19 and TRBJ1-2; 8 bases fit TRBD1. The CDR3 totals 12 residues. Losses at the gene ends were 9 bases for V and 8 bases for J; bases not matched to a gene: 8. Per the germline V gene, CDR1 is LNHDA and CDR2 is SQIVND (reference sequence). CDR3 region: CASRQGSRGYTF. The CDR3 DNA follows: TGTGCCAGCAGACAGGGGTCACGAGGCTACACCTTC.

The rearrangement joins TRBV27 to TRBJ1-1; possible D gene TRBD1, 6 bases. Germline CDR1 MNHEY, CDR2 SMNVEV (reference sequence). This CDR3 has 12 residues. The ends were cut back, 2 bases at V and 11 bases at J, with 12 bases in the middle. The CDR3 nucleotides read TGTGCCAGCAGTTTAAAGGGGGAGAGCGCTTTCTTT. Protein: CASSLKGESAFF.

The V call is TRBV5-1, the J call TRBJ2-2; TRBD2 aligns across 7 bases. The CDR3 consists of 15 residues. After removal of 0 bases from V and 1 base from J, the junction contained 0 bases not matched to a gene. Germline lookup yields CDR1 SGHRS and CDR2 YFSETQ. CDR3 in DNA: TGCGCCAGCAGCTTGGCTAGCGGGAACACCGGGGAGCTGTTTTTT. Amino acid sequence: CASSLASGNTGELFF. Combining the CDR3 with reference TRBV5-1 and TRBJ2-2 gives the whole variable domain KAGVTQTPRYLIKTRGQQVTLSCSPISGHRSVSWYQQTPGQGLQFLFEYFSETQRNKGNFPGRFSGRQFSNSRSEMNVSTLELGDSALYLCASSLASGNTGELFFGEGSRLTVL.

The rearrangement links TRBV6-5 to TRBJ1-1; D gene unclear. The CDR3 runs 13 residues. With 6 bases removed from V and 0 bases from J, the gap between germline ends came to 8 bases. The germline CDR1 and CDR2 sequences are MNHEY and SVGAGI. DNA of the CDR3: TGTGCCAGCAGGACAACTCTGAACACTGAAGCTTTCTTT. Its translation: CASRTTLNTEAFF.

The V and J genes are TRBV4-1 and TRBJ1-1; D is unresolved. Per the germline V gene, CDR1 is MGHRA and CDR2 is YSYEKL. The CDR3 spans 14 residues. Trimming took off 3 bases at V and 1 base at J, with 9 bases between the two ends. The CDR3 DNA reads TGCGCCAGCAGCCAGCGGAGTAGGAACACTGAAGCTTTCTTT. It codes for CASSQRSRNTEAFF.

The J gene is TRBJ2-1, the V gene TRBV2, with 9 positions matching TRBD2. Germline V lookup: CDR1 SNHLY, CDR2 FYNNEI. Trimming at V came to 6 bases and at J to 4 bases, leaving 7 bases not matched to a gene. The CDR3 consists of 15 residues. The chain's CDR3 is CASSKTSGPYNEQFF. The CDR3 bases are TGTGCCAGCAGCAAAACTAGCGGGCCATACAATGAGCAGTTCTTC.

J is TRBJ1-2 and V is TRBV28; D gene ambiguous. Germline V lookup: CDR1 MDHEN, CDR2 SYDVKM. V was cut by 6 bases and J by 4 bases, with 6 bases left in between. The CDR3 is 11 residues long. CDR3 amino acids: CASSNFYGYTF. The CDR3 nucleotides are TGTGCCAGCAGCAACTTCTATGGCTACACCTTC.

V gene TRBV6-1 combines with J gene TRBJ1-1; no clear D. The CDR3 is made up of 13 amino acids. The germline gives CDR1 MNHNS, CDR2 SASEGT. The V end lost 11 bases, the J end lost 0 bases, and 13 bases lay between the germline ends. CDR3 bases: TGTGCCGTCGGCGGCGGGTTGAACACTGAAGCTTTCTTT. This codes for CAVGGGLNTEAFF.

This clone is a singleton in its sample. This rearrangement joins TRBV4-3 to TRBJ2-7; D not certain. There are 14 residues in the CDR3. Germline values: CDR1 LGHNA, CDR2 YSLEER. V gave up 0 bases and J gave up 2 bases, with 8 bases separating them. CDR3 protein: CASSQDITAYEQYF. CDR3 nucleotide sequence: TGCGCCAGCAGCCAAGATATAACGGCCTACGAGCAGTACTTC.

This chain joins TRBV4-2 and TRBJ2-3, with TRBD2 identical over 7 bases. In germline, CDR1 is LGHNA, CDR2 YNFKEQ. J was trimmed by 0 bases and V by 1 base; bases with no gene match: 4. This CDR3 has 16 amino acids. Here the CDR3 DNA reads TGTGCCAGCAGCCAAGGCTCTAGCGGCAGCACAGATACGCAGTATTTT. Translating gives CASSQGSSGSTDTQYF.

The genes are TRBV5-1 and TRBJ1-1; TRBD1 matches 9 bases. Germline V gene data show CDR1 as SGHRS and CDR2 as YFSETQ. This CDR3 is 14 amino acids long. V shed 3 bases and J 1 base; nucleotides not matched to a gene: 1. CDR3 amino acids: CASSWTGENTEAFF. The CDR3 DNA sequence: TGCGCCAGCAGCTGGACAGGGGAGAACACTGAAGCTTTCTTT.